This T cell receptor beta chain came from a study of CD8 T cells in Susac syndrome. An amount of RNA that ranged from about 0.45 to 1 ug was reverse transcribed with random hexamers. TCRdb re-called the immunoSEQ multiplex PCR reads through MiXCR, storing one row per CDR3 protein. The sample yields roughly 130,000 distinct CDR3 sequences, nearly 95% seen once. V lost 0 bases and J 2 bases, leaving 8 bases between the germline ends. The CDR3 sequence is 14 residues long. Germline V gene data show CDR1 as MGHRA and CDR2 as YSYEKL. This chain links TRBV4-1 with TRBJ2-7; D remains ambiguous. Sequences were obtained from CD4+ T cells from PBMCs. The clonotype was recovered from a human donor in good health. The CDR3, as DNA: TGCGCCAGCAGCCAAGATTTTAGAACCTACGAGCAGTACTTC. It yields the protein CASSQDFRTYEQYF.